This TCR beta chain stems from a study of T-cell memory formation after mild COVID-19. Findings and limits, study-wide: Clones that shrank (day 15 to 85) were balanced CD4/CD8, whereas later expanders leaned CD4+. That cross-reactive memory joined was suggested by some responding clones appearing in pre-infection memory.

5'RACE, which relied on constant-segment primers, yielded TCR alpha and TCR beta cDNA libraries carrying sample barcodes and UMIs. TCRdb reprocessed the 5' RACE reads via MiXCR and lists one record per CDR3 protein. The sample has 300,000 to 400,000 distinct CDR3 sequences, approximately 15% seen once. This clonotype was found many times. Its antigen is unknown. The germline V gene has CDR1 MNHEY and CDR2 SVGAGI. The V end lost 5 bases, the J end lost 6 bases, and 12 bases lay between the germline ends. The length of the CDR3 is 13 residues. The sample taken for sequencing was PBMCs or a T cell subset sorted from them (not recorded which). The receptor comes from a man between 18 and 35 years old who had mild COVID-19 (a few samples of this study predate the infection). Cell type and time point are not known. The chain joins TRBV6-5 to TRBJ2-3; D gene unclear. The CDR3 protein is CASSQDATDTQYF. CDR3 sequence (DNA): TGTGCCAGCAGTCAGGACGCCACGGATACGCAGTATTTT.